The following is a T cell receptor beta chain sequence with its context. Trimming removed 2 bases at V and 7 bases at J, with 18 bases between. Germline V gene data show CDR1 as SGHRS and CDR2 as YFSETQ. This CDR3 has 16 amino acids. This sample is drawn from a study of blood T cell repertoires in COVID-19. Whole-study context: Sites across the United States, Italy and Spain contributed samples from acute and convalescent COVID-19. The analysed material was cDNA or gDNA that came from T cells, B-cell-depleted T cells, or PBMCs.

Per the original methods: From reference gene primer amplification, estimates of nucleated cell counts were derived. Libraries were prepared by immunoSEQ multiplex PCR; TCRdb keeps only in-frame clonotypes and omits some of them. V and J calls and clone size follow that table, whereas D and trimming were derived from the DNA. The repertoire holds about 110,000 clones, with about 80% as singletons. The sample consisted of peripheral blood. This clonotype was sampled from a woman aged 45-65 years with acute or convalescent COVID-19. This chain uses TRBV5-1 with TRBJ1-4, with D maybe TRBD1 (6 bases). CDR3 region: CASSFLTQGTGEKLFF. CDR3 nucleotide sequence: TGCGCCAGCAGCTTCCTAACACAGGGTACGGGTGAAAAACTGTTTTTT.